The 13 T cell receptor beta chains presented below share a single source sample, sequenced in a study of OX40 agonist ivuxolimab in advanced cancers. Clones were read by immunoSEQ multiplex PCR, and TCRdb kept only the in-frame ones, dropping some. Of under 70,000 clones in the sample, approximately 89% are singletons; the top ten hold 1.1%. Sequenced material: CD4+ or CD8+ T cells sorted from blood, taken in a trial of the OX40 agonist ivuxolimab. The receptors come from an adult with an advanced solid tumor such as melanoma, head and neck, liver or kidney cancer.

The J gene is TRBJ1-1, the V gene TRBV9; TRBD1 is a possible D gene (5 bases). Germline CDR1 reads SGDLS; CDR2 reads YYNGEE. The CDR3 has 14 residues. V dropped 4 bases and J dropped 2 bases, with 12 bases sitting between them. The chain's CDR3 is CASSPGQINTEAFF. As DNA, the CDR3 is TGTGCCAGCAGCCCCGGACAAATTAACACTGAAGCTTTCTTT. The whole variable domain, filled in from reference TRBV9 and TRBJ1-1, reads DSGVTQTPKHLITATGQRVTLRCSPRSGDLSVYWYQQSLDQGLQFLIQYYNGEERAKGNILERFSAQQFPDLHSELNLSSLELGDSALYFCASSPGQINTEAFFGQGTRLTVV.

The chain combines TRBV5-6 with TRBJ2-7; D unresolved. Trimming removed 9 bases from V and 0 bases from J, with 16 bases in between. This CDR3 is 14 amino acids long. The V gene's germline CDR1 is SGHDT and CDR2 YYEEEE. The CDR3 spells CATSRPGRSYEQYF. CDR3 nucleotides: TGTGCCACAAGTCGTCCGGGCCGCTCCTACGAGCAGTACTTC.

The chain carries TRBV5-1 and TRBJ2-1, with D tentatively TRBD2 (7 bases). The CDR3 is 18 amino acids. CDR1 and CDR2 (germline): SGHRS, YFSETQ. Trimming shortened V by 1 base and J by 5 bases, and 22 bases separated the two germline ends. In DNA, the CDR3 is TGCGCCAGCAGCTTGTACAGGGCGGGAGCGGAGGTGGACAATGAGCAGTTCTTC. Amino acid sequence: CASSLYRAGAEVDNEQFF.

The chain uses TRBV28 and TRBJ1-1; D is undetermined. CDR1 and CDR2 from the germline V gene are MDHEN and SYDVKM. Trimming stripped 2 bases from V and 4 bases from J, with 5 bases between. The CDR3 consists of 12 residues. As DNA, the CDR3 is TGTGCCAGCAGTTTACTGACCACTGAAGCTTTCTTT. It codes for CASSLLTTEAFF. Using reference TRBV28 and TRBJ1-1 for the parts outside the CDR3, the full variable domain is DVKVTQSSRYLVKRTGEKVFLECVQDMDHENMFWYRQDPGLGLRLIYFSYDVKMKEKGDIPEGYSVSREKKERFSLILESASTNQTSMYLCASSLLTTEAFFGQGTRLTVV.

The chain recombines TRBV28 with TRBJ2-1; TRBD1 is a possible D gene (5 bases). There are 14 residues in the CDR3. Germline V gives CDR1 MDHEN, CDR2 SYDVKM. Deletions cut 5 bases from V and 5 bases from J, with 13 bases between. CDR3 loop: CASSPQTVNNEQFF. Here the CDR3 DNA reads TGTGCCAGCAGTCCCCAGACAGTAAACAATGAGCAGTTCTTC.

The chain has TRBV11-3 and TRBJ2-5, with TRBD2 matching over 8 bases. The V and J ends lost 1 base and 3 bases, in that order; junction bases with no gene match: 10. CDR1 is SGHNT, CDR2 YENEEA, per germline. This CDR3 is 17 amino acids long. CDR3 protein: CASSLARELADEETQYF. The CDR3 DNA reads as TGTGCCAGCAGCTTAGCTAGGGAACTAGCGGATGAAGAGACCCAGTACTTC.

For the CDR3, the DNA is TGTGCCAGCAGCTTAGACAGCTCTGGAAACACCATATATTTT. Its protein product is CASSLDSSGNTIYF. The chain has TRBV11-2 and TRBJ1-3, with no clear D. CDR1 and CDR2 from the germline V gene are SGHAT and FQNNGV. Trimming removed 0 bases from V and 0 bases from J, with 3 bases in between. CDR3 length: 14 amino acids.

This chain uses TRBV21-1 with TRBJ1-1; no DNA check was done on the table's D call, TRBD1. TRBV21-1 constitutes a pseudogene. The CDR3 totals 15 residues. For the CDR3, the DNA is TGTGCCAGCAGCAAAGGGGGTCGACAGCCTGAAATTGCTTTCTTT. It translates to CASSKGGRQPEIAFF.

This rearrangement joins TRBV28 to TRBJ2-7; D is perhaps TRBD1 or TRBD2 (7 bases each). Germline CDR1 MDHEN, CDR2 SYDVKM. This CDR3 has 15 residues. V gave up 5 bases and J gave up 5 bases, with 19 bases separating them. CDR3 region: CASSGRGGGPNEQYF. In nucleotides, the CDR3 is TGTGCCAGCAGTGGCCGGGGAGGGGGCCCCAACGAGCAGTACTTC. Using reference TRBV28 and TRBJ2-7 for the parts outside the CDR3, the full variable domain is DVKVTQSSRYLVKRTGEKVFLECVQDMDHENMFWYRQDPGLGLRLIYFSYDVKMKEKGDIPEGYSVSREKKERFSLILESASTNQTSMYLCASSGRGGGPNEQYFGPGTRLTVT.

This chain uses TRBV28 with TRBJ1-1; D not resolved. Germline assignment: CDR1 MDHEN and CDR2 SYDVKM. The CDR3 spans 13 residues. V was clipped by 6 bases and J by 3 bases, with 11 bases between them. CDR3 residues: CASRSYVYTEAFF. The CDR3 nucleotides read TGTGCCAGCAGATCATATGTGTACACTGAAGCTTTCTTT. Complete variable domain (other parts from reference TRBV28 and TRBJ1-1): DVKVTQSSRYLVKRTGEKVFLECVQDMDHENMFWYRQDPGLGLRLIYFSYDVKMKEKGDIPEGYSVSREKKERFSLILESASTNQTSMYLCASRSYVYTEAFFGQGTRLTVV.

This clone is a singleton in its sample. The rearrangement links TRBV19 to TRBJ2-7, with 7 bases fitting TRBD2. The V gene's germline CDR1 is LNHDA and CDR2 SQIVND (reference sequence). This CDR3 is built from 14 residues. V was pared by 4 bases and J by 1 base, with 4 bases of the junction left unmatched. The CDR3 protein is CASSRTGGSYEQYF. The DNA for the CDR3 is TGTGCCAGTAGTAGGACGGGAGGATCCTACGAGCAGTACTTC.

The chain has TRBV6-5 and TRBJ2-1; unclear D gene. The CDR3 extends over 15 amino acids. The germline gives CDR1 MNHEY, CDR2 SVGAGI. Deletions cut 6 bases from V and 4 bases from J, with 16 bases between. The CDR3 DNA is TGTGCCAGCAGCCAGCCTTATCTAAGTTACAATGAGCAGTTCTTC. Translation gives CASSQPYLSYNEQFF.

The V and J genes are TRBV6-5 and TRBJ2-1; 8 positions match TRBD2. CDR3 length: 15 amino acids. Germline V CDR1 and CDR2: MNHEY, SVGAGI. J lost 6 bases, V lost 2 bases, and 6 bases had no gene match. The CDR3 coding sequence is TGTGCCAGCAGTTACAGCGGGAGTACCCCCAATGAGCAGTTCTTC. Translating gives CASSYSGSTPNEQFF.